This entry lists 32 T cell receptor beta chains sequenced from one sample in a study of cytomegalovirus exposure and HLA in healthy donors. PCR amplification relied on 60 Vbeta primers (plus 13 Jbeta primers). Here immunoSEQ multiplex PCR was the method, and the copy in TCRdb shows in-frame clones only, minus some. The sample consists of over 150,000 clones, 60% to 85% of them appearing once. The material sequenced was PBMCs. These receptors originate from a woman in her fifties or sixties in good health and CMV-seropositive.

J is TRBJ2-1 and V is TRBV28; 10 bases align to TRBD2. CDR3 length: 17 residues. Germline V gene data show CDR1 as MDHEN and CDR2 as SYDVKM. Trimming at V came to 8 bases and at J to 1 base, leaving 11 bases not matched to a gene. The CDR3 protein is CASGGGAGGPSYNEQFF. CDR3 bases: TGTGCCAGCGGTGGGGGAGCGGGAGGGCCTTCCTACAATGAGCAGTTCTTC.

The CDR3 region is CASKPGTAGNTIYF. Here the CDR3 DNA reads TGTGCCAGTAAGCCCGGGACAGCTGGAAACACCATATATTTT. This chain uses TRBV19 with TRBJ1-3; 7 bases line up with TRBD1. This CDR3 comprises 14 residues. Germline CDR1 and CDR2: LNHDA and SQIVND (reference sequence). The V gene end was trimmed by 7 bases and the J gene end by 2 bases; junction bases not matched to a gene: 5.

The V and J genes are TRBV5-1 and TRBJ2-5; TRBD2 agrees at 9 bases. CDR1 is SGHRS, CDR2 YFSETQ, per germline. The CDR3 covers 13 residues. The trim removed 6 bases at V and 3 bases at J, leaving 3 bases unmatched. CDR3 nucleotide sequence: TGCGCCAGCAAGCAGCGGGGGGAAGAGACCCAGTACTTC. This codes for CASKQRGEETQYF.

The chain joins TRBV7-9 to TRBJ2-1, with TRBD1 matching over 10 bases. V lost 5 bases to trimming and J lost 5 bases; unmatched junction nucleotides: 3. The CDR3 spans 14 residues. Germline-derived CDR1 and CDR2 are SEHNR and FQNEAQ (reference sequence). The CDR3 nucleotides are TGTGCCAGCAGCCGGGACAGGGGCGACAATGAGCAGTTCTTC. It is translated as CASSRDRGDNEQFF.

The gene calls are TRBV25-1 and TRBJ2-1, with 8 bases matching TRBD1. Germline V gene lookup returns CDR1 MGHDK and CDR2 SYGVNS. Unmatched junction bases numbered 5, after V lost 5 bases and J lost 2 bases. The CDR3 is made up of 15 amino acids. The CDR3, as DNA: TGTGCCAGCAGTCAGACAGGGGCTACCTACAATGAGCAGTTCTTC. This codes for CASSQTGATYNEQFF.

This chain links TRBV5-8 with TRBJ2-7; weak D call: TRBD2 (6 bases). The germline V gene encodes CDR1 SGHTS and CDR2 YDEGEE. V was shortened by 4 bases and J by 6 bases, with 20 bases between the two germline ends. The CDR3 contains 15 residues. The CDR3 region has the DNA TGTGCCAGCAGCGGCCACGGCCGGGGGTGGGGCGAGCAGTACTTC. It specifies CASSGHGRGWGEQYF.

This rearrangement joins TRBV27 to TRBJ1-4; D is possibly TRBD1 (5 bases). Trimming took 6 bases from V and 4 from J, leaving 12 bases between them. Per the germline V gene, CDR1 is MNHEY and CDR2 is SMNVEV (reference sequence). The CDR3 runs 14 residues. CDR3 loop: CASRRGGDNEKLFF. The CDR3 DNA is TGTGCCAGCAGACGCGGGGGGGATAATGAAAAACTGTTTTTT. Full variable domain (missing parts from reference TRBV27 and TRBJ1-4): EAQVTQNPRYLITVTGKKLTVTCSQNMNHEYMSWYRQDPGLGLRQIYYSMNVEVTDKGDVPEGYKVSRKEKRNFPLILESPSPNQTSLYFCASRRGGDNEKLFFGSGTQLSVL.

This chain links TRBV5-1 with TRBJ1-1, with D uncertain. The ends were cut back, 0 bases at V and 6 bases at J, with 6 bases in the middle. This CDR3 is built from 12 residues. Germline CDR1 reads SGHRS; CDR2 reads YFSETQ. CDR3 protein: CASSLAESEAFF. Here the CDR3 DNA reads TGCGCCAGCAGCTTGGCCGAGTCTGAAGCTTTCTTT.

This clone has only one observation. The chain employs TRBV5-6 and TRBJ1-3; D gene uncertain. V lost 0 bases and J lost 4, with 11 bases in between. The CDR3 has 15 residues. Germline values: CDR1 SGHDT, CDR2 YYEEEE. The CDR3 coding sequence is TGTGCCAGCAGCTTGGCCCCCCGGGGAGGAAACACCATATATTTT. Translating it yields CASSLAPRGGNTIYF.

The rearrangement links TRBV5-1 to TRBJ2-7, with 8 positions matching TRBD1. The germline gives CDR1 SGHRS, CDR2 YFSETQ. With 0 bases clipped from V and 7 bases from J, the junction kept 9 bases outside the gene matches. This CDR3 comprises 15 residues. In DNA, the CDR3 is TGCGCCAGCAGCTTGGAACAGGGGGTTCCGTGGGAGCAGTACTTC. Its translation is CASSLEQGVPWEQYF.

The V call is TRBV5-1, the J call TRBJ2-1, with TRBD2 identical over 10 bases. J lost 0 bases, V lost 1 base, and 7 bases had no gene match. The CDR3 contains 18 residues. The germline gives CDR1 SGHRS, CDR2 YFSETQ. The CDR3 coding sequence is TGCGCCAGCAGCTTGCCTAGCGGGAGTTCAAGCTCCTACAATGAGCAGTTCTTC. Its translation is CASSLPSGSSSSYNEQFF.

This clone was recorded only once. The chain couples TRBV19 to TRBJ2-1; tentative D call: TRBD2 (6 bases). The CDR3 is made up of 15 amino acids. Germline V lookup: CDR1 LNHDA, CDR2 SQIVND (reference sequence). The ends were cut back, 6 bases at V and 4 bases at J, with 16 bases in the middle. The CDR3 sequence is CASRSAGWGYNEQFF. The CDR3 DNA sequence: TGTGCCAGTAGGTCCGCGGGGTGGGGTTACAATGAGCAGTTCTTC.

CDR3 amino acids: CASSGLRGGWTDTQYF. CDR3 in DNA: TGTGCCAGCAGTGGGTTGCGGGGAGGGTGGACAGATACGCAGTATTTT. The V call is TRBV6-1, the J call TRBJ2-3; 7 bases align to TRBD2. The germline V gene encodes CDR1 MNHNS and CDR2 SASEGT. There are 16 residues in the CDR3. After removal of 4 bases from V and 3 bases from J, the junction contained 10 bases not matched to a gene.

The V gene is TRBV7-8, the J gene TRBJ2-1, with D unresolved. CDR1 is SGHVS, CDR2 FQNEAQ, per germline. V was clipped by 7 bases and J by 0 bases, with 13 bases between them. There are 15 residues in the CDR3. This CDR3 is CASILGQSSYNEQFF. The CDR3 DNA follows: TGTGCCAGCATCCTAGGCCAGAGCTCCTACAATGAGCAGTTCTTC.

V usage is TRBV19 and J usage is TRBJ1-1; D not resolved. Trimming stripped 3 bases from V and 7 bases from J, with 12 bases between. This CDR3 has 13 amino acids. CDR1 LNHDA and CDR2 SQIVND come from the germline V gene (reference sequence). CDR3 nucleotides: TGTGCCAGTAGTATTGAGGTAAGAAGTGAAGCTTTCTTT. This gives the protein CASSIEVRSEAFF.

The chain links TRBV5-1 to TRBJ2-3; TRBD2 agrees at 7 bases. J was trimmed by 5 bases and V by 0 bases; bases with no gene match: 9. This CDR3 has 16 amino acids. In germline, CDR1 is SGHRS, CDR2 YFSETQ. CDR3 in DNA: TGCGCCAGCAGCTTGGGTAGCCAGCGGGATGTAGATACGCAGTATTTT. As protein: CASSLGSQRDVDTQYF.

This clone was counted once. The rearrangement joins TRBV6-5 to TRBJ2-3; 11 positions agree with TRBD2. J was trimmed by 12 bases and V by 6 bases; bases with no gene match: 14. This CDR3 comprises 15 residues. Germline CDR1 reads MNHEY; CDR2 reads SVGAGI. The CDR3 bases are TGTGCCAGCAGCGCTATAGCGGGGGGGCCTGGGGATCAGTATTTT. Translated: CASSAIAGGPGDQYF.

The chain carries TRBV2 and TRBJ2-3; D possibly corresponds to TRBD2 (7 bases). Germline V gene data show CDR1 as SNHLY and CDR2 as FYNNEI. This CDR3 comprises 14 residues. Trimming removed 3 bases from V and 6 bases from J, with 13 bases in between. The CDR3 region is CASSDLGGLDTQYF. The CDR3 bases are TGTGCCAGCAGTGATCTCGGGGGGCTGGATACGCAGTATTTT. Variable domain in full (rest from reference TRBV2 and TRBJ2-3): EPEVTQTPSHQVTQMGQEVILRCVPISNHLYFYWYRQILGQKVEFLVSFYNNEISEKSEIFDDQFSVERPDGSNFTLKIRSTKLEDSAMYFCASSDLGGLDTQYFGPGTRLTVL.

The chain has TRBV4-3 and TRBJ1-1, with D possibly TRBD1 on 6 matching bases. There are 14 residues in the CDR3. Germline loops: CDR1 LGHNA, CDR2 YSLEER. V lost 2 bases and J lost 1, with 8 bases in between. CDR3 residues: CASSQWTENTEAFF. Here the CDR3 DNA reads TGCGCCAGCAGCCAATGGACAGAGAACACTGAAGCTTTCTTT.

This CDR3 reads CASTLGRAGGDTQYF. CDR3 DNA: TGCGCCAGCACCCTCGGGAGGGCTGGAGGAGATACGCAGTATTTT. V usage is TRBV5-1 and J usage is TRBJ2-3; 8 bases agree with TRBD2. The CDR3 is 15 residues long. Germline V gene sequence: CDR1 SGHRS, CDR2 YFSETQ. V was pared by 6 bases and J by 5 bases, with 11 bases of the junction left unmatched.

This chain joins TRBV4-3 and TRBJ1-1; tentative D call: TRBD1 (5 bases). V was trimmed by 5 bases and J by 0 bases, leaving 22 bases between them. CDR1 is LGHNA, CDR2 YSLEER, per germline. CDR3 length: 18 amino acids. Written as DNA, the CDR3 is TGCGCCAGCAGCTTTGGGGCGGGGTCCTCTCTAATGAACACTGAAGCTTTCTTT. Translation: CASSFGAGSSLMNTEAFF.

The chain joins TRBV11-3 to TRBJ2-3; 9 bases fit TRBD2. Per germline, CDR1 SGHNT and CDR2 YENEEA. Unmatched junction bases numbered 0, after V lost 0 bases and J lost 5 bases. This CDR3 has 14 amino acids. The CDR3 protein is CASSLDSGRDTQYF. The CDR3 DNA is TGTGCCAGCAGCTTAGATAGCGGGAGAGATACGCAGTATTTT.

J is TRBJ1-4 and V is TRBV5-1; no firm D call. CDR3 size: 14 residues. Between the trimmed V and J ends, which lost 1 base and 8 bases, there was a span of 12 bases. Germline CDR1 and CDR2: SGHRS and YFSETQ. The CDR3 DNA reads as TGCGCCAGCAGCTTGAGCGGTCTCGGGGAAAAACTGTTTTTT. Protein: CASSLSGLGEKLFF.

V usage is TRBV7-2 and J usage is TRBJ2-2, with a tentative D call TRBD1 (6 bases). The CDR3 contains 13 residues. V lost 4 bases and J lost 6, with 9 bases in between. Germline V gives CDR1 SGHTA, CDR2 FQGNSA. CDR3 coding DNA: TGTGCCAGCAGCTCCTCAGGGGCCGGGGAGCTGTTTTTT. Its translation is CASSSSGAGELFF. The whole variable domain, remainder taken from reference TRBV7-2 and TRBJ2-2, is GAGVSQSPSNKVTEKGKDVELRCDPISGHTALYWYRQSLGQGLEFLIYFQGNSAPDKSGLPSDRFSAERTGGSVSTLTIQRTQQEDSAVYLCASSSSGAGELFFGEGSRLTVL.

The CDR3 bases are TGCAGCGTTGAAGGGCAGGTTAACACTGAAGCTTTCTTT. Encoded protein: CSVEGQVNTEAFF. The chain is built from TRBV29-1 and TRBJ1-1; the D is unclear. This CDR3 has 13 residues. Trimming left V 1 base short and J 2 bases short, with 8 bases between. The germline V gene encodes CDR1 SQVTM and CDR2 ANQGSEA.

This clone has more than one count but fewer than ten. The V and J genes are TRBV5-6 and TRBJ2-6, with 11 bases matching TRBD1. The junction had 3 bases not matched to a gene; V was cut back by 0 bases and J by 4 bases. Germline-derived CDR1 and CDR2 are SGHDT and YYEEEE. This CDR3 has 17 amino acids. The CDR3 sequence is CASSLVGDRGGANVLTF. In DNA form, the CDR3 reads TGTGCCAGCAGCTTGGTAGGGGACAGGGGGGGGGCCAACGTCCTGACTTTC.

The chain uses TRBV5-1 and TRBJ1-2; D uncertain. Germline V gene sequence: CDR1 SGHRS, CDR2 YFSETQ. Trimming shortened V by 0 bases and J by 8 bases, and 8 bases separated the two germline ends. The CDR3 is 12 residues long. In nucleotides, the CDR3 is TGCGCCAGCAGCTTGGGAGGACTGGGCTACACCTTC. Protein: CASSLGGLGYTF.

The rearrangement links TRBV6-5 to TRBJ2-7; 8 bases are shared with TRBD2. The CDR3 covers 13 residues. Germline CDR1 is MNHEY and CDR2 is SVGAGI. This CDR3 reads CATGRVLSREQYF. CDR3 DNA: TGTGCTACCGGGAGGGTGCTCTCACGCGAGCAGTACTTC.

The rearrangement uses TRBV9 and TRBJ1-1, with 9 bases lining up with TRBD1. J lost 8 bases, V lost 4 bases, and 6 bases had no gene match. The CDR3 runs to 13 residues. Germline V CDR1 and CDR2: SGDLS, YYNGEE. CDR3 sequence (DNA): TGTGCCAGCAGCCCGACCGGGACAGGGGAAGCTTTCTTT. Protein: CASSPTGTGEAFF.

This clone came up a few times. The chain carries TRBV11-3 and TRBJ2-7; 7 nucleotides match TRBD1. Trimming removed 3 bases from V and 7 bases from J; junction bases left unmatched: 9. CDR3 length equals 14 residues. Germline CDR1 SGHNT, CDR2 YENEEA. This CDR3 reads CASSLRQGVGEQYF. The DNA of the CDR3 is TGTGCCAGCAGCTTGCGGCAGGGGGTGGGGGAGCAGTACTTC. Looking up the rest from reference TRBV11-3 and TRBJ2-7 gives the full variable domain: EAGVVQSPRYKIIEKKQPVAFWCNPISGHNTLYWYLQNLGQGPELLIRYENEEAVDDSQLPKDRFSAERLKGVDSTLKIQPAELGDSAVYLCASSLRQGVGEQYFGPGTRLTVT.

The chain combines TRBV5-6 with TRBJ1-2; TRBD1 is a possible D gene (6 bases). CDR1 is SGHDT, CDR2 YYEEEE, per germline. There are 12 residues in the CDR3. V was shortened by 9 bases and J by 5 bases, with 14 bases between the two germline ends. This chain's CDR3 is CATSRGGYGYTF. CDR3 in DNA: TGTGCCACGAGCAGGGGAGGGTATGGCTACACCTTC.

V usage is TRBV7-8 and J usage is TRBJ2-7; 9 bases are a match to TRBD1. V lost 4 bases and J lost 6; bases outside the gene matches: 4. The CDR3 extends over 13 amino acids. Germline CDR1 and CDR2: SGHVS and FQNEAQ. The CDR3 sequence is CASSWDRAGEQYF. The CDR3 DNA follows: TGTGCCAGCAGCTGGGACAGGGCGGGCGAGCAGTACTTC. Variable domain in full (rest from reference TRBV7-8 and TRBJ2-7): GAGVSQSPRYKVAKRGQDVALRCDPISGHVSLFWYQQALGQGPEFLTYFQNEAQLDKSGLPSDRFFAERPEGSVSTLKIQRTQQEDSAVYLCASSWDRAGEQYFGPGTRLTVT.